This note documents a single T cell receptor beta chain sequence. Germline-derived CDR1 and CDR2 are MNHEY and SVGAGI. V shed 5 bases and J shed 6 bases, with 9 bases lying between them. CDR3 length: 12 residues. This sample stems from a study of cytomegalovirus exposure and HLA in healthy donors. PCR used 60 Vbeta primers and 13 Jbeta primers. Some clones are missing from TCRdb's copy, which holds only in-frame ones; the method was immunoSEQ multiplex PCR. The data show over 80,000 clones, about four fifths seen once. This sequence was found in a man aged 30-40 years in good health and CMV-seropositive. The sequencing sample was made of PBMCs. The chain has TRBV6-5 and TRBJ2-3; D remains ambiguous. The CDR3 loop is CASSPQADTQYF. In nucleotides, the CDR3 is TGTGCCAGCAGTCCTCAAGCGGATACGCAGTATTTT.